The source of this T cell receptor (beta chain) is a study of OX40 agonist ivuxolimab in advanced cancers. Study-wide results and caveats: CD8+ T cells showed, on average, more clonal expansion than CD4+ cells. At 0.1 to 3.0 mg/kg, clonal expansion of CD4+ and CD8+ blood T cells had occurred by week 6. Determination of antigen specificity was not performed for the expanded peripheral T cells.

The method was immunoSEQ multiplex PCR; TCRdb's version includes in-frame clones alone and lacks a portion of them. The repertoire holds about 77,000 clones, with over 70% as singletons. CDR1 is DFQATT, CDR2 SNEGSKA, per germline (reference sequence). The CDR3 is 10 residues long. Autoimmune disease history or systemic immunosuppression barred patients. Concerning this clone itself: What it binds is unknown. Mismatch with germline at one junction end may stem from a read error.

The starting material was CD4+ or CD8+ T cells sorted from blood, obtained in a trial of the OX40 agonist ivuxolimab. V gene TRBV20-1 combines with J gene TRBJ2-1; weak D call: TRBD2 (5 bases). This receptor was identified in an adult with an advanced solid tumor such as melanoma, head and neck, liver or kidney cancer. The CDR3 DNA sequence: TGCAGCGCTAGCCGCAATGAGCAGTTCTTC. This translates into CSASRNEQFF.